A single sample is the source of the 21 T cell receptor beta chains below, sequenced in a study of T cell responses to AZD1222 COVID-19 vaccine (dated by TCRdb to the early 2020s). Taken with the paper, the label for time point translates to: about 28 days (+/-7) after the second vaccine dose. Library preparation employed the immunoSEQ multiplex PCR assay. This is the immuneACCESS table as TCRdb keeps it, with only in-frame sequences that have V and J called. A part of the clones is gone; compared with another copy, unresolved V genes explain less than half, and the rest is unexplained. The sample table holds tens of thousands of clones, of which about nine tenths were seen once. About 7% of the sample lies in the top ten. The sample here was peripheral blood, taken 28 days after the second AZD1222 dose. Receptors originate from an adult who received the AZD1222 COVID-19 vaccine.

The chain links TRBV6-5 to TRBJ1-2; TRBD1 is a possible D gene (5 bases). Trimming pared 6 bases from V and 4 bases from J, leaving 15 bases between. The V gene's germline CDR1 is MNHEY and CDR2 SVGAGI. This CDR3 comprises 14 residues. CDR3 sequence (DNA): TGTGCCAGCAGAAACGGGGGGAGCGGCTATGGCTACACCTTC. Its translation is CASRNGGSGYGYTF.

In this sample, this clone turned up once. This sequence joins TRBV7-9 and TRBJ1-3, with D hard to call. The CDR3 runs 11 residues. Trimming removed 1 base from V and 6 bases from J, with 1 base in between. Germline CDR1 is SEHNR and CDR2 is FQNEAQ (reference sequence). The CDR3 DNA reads TGTGCCAGCAGCTTAGTAAACACCATATATTTT. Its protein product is CASSLVNTIYF. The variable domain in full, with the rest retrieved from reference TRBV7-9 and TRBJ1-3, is DTGVSQNPRHKITKRGQNVTFRCDPISEHNRLYWYRQTLGQGPEFLTYFQNEAQLEKSRLLSDRFSAERPKGSFSTLEIQRTEQGDSAMYLCASSLVNTIYFGEGSWLTVV.

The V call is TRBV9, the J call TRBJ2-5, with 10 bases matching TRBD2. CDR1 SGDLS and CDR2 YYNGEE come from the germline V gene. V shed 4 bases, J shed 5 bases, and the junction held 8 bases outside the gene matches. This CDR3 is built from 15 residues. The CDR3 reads CASSIQSGRAETQYF. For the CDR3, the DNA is TGTGCCAGCAGCATCCAAAGCGGGAGGGCGGAGACCCAGTACTTC.

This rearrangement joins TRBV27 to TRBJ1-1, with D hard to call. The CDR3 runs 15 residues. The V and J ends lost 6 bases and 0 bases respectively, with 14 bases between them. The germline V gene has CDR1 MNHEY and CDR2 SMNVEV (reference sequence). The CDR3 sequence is CASRLDPALNTEAFF. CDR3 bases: TGTGCCAGCAGACTCGACCCAGCCCTGAACACTGAAGCTTTCTTT.

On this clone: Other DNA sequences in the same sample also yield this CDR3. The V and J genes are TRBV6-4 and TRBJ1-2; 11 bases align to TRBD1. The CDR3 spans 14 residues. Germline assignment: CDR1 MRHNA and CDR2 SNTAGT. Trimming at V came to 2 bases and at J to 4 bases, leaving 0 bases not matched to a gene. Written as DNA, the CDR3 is TGTGCCAGCAGTGACGGGACAGGGGGCTATGGCTACACCTTC. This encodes CASSDGTGGYGYTF.

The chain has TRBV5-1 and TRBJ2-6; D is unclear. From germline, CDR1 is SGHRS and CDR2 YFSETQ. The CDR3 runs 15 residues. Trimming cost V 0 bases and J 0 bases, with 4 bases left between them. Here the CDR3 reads CASSLDGSGANVLTF. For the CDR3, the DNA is TGCGCCAGCAGCTTGGATGGCTCTGGGGCCAACGTCCTGACTTTC. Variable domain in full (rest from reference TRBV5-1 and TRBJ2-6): KAGVTQTPRYLIKTRGQQVTLSCSPISGHRSVSWYQQTPGQGLQFLFEYFSETQRNKGNFPGRFSGRQFSNSRSEMNVSTLELGDSALYLCASSLDGSGANVLTFGAGSRLTVL.

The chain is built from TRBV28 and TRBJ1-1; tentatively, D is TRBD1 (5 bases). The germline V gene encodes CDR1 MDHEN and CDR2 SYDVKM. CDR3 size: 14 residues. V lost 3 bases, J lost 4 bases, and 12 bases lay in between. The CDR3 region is CASSFQGAGTEAFF. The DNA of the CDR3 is TGTGCCAGCAGTTTCCAGGGCGCGGGCACTGAAGCTTTCTTT.

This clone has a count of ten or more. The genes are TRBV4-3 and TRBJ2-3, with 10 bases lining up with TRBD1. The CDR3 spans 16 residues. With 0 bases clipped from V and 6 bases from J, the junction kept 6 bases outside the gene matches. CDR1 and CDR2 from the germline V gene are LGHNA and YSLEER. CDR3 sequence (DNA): TGCGCCAGCAGCCAAGAGCCCGGGACAGGGGCCGATACGCAGTATTTT. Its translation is CASSQEPGTGADTQYF.

CDR3 loop: CASTGRGSTDTQYF. CDR3 nucleotides: TGTGCCAGCACCGGAAGGGGAAGCACAGATACGCAGTATTTT. The V and J genes are TRBV6-5 and TRBJ2-3, with D possibly TRBD1 on 5 matching bases. The CDR3 sequence is 14 residues long. Germline-derived CDR1 and CDR2 are MNHEY and SVGAGI. Trimming shortened V by 7 bases and J by 0 bases, and 11 bases separated the two germline ends.

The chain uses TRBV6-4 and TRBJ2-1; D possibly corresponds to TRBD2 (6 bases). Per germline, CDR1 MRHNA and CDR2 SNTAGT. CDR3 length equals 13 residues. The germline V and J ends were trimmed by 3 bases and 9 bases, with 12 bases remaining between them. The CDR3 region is CASSEELASEQFF. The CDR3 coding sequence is TGTGCCAGCAGTGAGGAACTAGCTTCTGAGCAGTTCTTC.

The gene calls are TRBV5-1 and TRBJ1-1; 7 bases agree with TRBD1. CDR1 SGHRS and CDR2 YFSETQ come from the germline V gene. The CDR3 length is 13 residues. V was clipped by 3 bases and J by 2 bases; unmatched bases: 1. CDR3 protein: CASSYRGNTEAFF. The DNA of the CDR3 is TGCGCCAGCAGCTACAGGGGAAACACTGAAGCTTTCTTT.

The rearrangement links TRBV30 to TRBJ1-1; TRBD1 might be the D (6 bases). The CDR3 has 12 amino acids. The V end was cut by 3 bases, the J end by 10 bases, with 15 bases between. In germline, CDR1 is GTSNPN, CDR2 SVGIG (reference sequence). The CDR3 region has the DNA TGTGCCTGGAGCCCGCCGGGGGCAGGAGCTTTCTTT. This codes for CAWSPPGAGAFF.

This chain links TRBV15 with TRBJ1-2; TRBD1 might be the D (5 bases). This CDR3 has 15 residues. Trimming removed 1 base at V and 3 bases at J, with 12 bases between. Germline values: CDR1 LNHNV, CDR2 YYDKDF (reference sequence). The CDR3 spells CATSRGAGRDYGYTF. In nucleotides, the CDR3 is TGTGCCACCAGCAGAGGCGCAGGGCGGGACTATGGCTACACCTTC.

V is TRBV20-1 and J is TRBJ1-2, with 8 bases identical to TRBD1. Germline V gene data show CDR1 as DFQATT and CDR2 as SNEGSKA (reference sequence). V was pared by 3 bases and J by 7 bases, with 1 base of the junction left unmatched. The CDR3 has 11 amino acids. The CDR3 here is CSARQGAGYTF. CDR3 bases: TGCAGTGCTAGGCAGGGGGCTGGCTACACCTTC.

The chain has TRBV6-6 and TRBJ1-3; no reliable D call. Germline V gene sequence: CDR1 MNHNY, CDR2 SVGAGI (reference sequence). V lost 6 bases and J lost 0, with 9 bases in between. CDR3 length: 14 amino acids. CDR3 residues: CASSLVTSGNTIYF. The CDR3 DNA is TGTGCCAGCAGCCTCGTGACCTCTGGAAACACCATATATTTT.

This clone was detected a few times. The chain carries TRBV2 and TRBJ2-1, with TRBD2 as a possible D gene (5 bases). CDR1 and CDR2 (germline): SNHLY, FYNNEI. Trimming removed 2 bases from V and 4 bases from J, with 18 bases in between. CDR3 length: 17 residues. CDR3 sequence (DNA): TGTGCCAGCAGTGAACCCCGAGGAGCGGAGGTTTACAATGAGCAGTTCTTC. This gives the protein CASSEPRGAEVYNEQFF.

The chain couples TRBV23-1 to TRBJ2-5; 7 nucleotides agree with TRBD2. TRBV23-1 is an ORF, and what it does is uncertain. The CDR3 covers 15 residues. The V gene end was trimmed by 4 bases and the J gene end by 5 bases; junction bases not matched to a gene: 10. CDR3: CASSRAGLCDETQYF. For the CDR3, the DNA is TGCGCCAGCAGTCGAGCGGGACTGTGTGATGAGACCCAGTACTTC.

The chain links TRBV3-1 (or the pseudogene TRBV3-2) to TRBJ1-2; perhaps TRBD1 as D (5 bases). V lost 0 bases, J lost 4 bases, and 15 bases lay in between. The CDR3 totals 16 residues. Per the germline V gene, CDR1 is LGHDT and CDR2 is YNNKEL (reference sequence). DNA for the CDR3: TGTGCCAGCAGCCAAGATCAGGGTACCCCATCCTATGGCTACACCTTC. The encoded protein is CASSQDQGTPSYGYTF.

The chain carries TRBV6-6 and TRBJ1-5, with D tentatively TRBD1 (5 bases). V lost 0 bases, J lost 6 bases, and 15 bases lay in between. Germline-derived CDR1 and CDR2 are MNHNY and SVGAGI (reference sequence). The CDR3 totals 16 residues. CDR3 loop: CASSYSTSGIGQPQHF. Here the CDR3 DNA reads TGTGCCAGCAGTTACTCGACATCAGGGATCGGTCAGCCCCAGCATTTT.

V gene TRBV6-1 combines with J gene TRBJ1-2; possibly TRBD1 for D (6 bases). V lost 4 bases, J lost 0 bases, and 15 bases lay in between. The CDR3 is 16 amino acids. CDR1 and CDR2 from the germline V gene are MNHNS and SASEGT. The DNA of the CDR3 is TGTGCCAGCAGTGGCACGGACAGTTTAGCTAACTATGGCTACACCTTC. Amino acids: CASSGTDSLANYGYTF.

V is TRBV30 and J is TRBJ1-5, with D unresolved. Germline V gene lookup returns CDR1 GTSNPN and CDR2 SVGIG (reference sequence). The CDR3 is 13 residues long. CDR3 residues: CAAGFGSNQPQHF. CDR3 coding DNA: TGTGCTGCGGGATTTGGGAGCAATCAGCCCCAGCATTTT.